Listed here are 24 T cell receptor beta chains from one sample, sequenced in a study of blood T cell repertoires in COVID-19. The repertoire was sequenced with immunoSEQ multiplex PCR; TCRdb's copy has only in-frame clones and lacks some. The sample includes 210,000 or so clones, approximately 85% of them seen just once. Specimen: peripheral blood. Source of these receptors: a man aged 45-65 years with COVID-19, enrolled during active disease.

J is TRBJ2-1 and V is TRBV5-1, with D possibly TRBD1 on 6 matching bases. The germline V gene has CDR1 SGHRS and CDR2 YFSETQ. Trimming removed 0 bases from V and 7 bases from J, with 11 bases in between. This CDR3 is built from 14 residues. CDR3 bases: TGCGCCAGCAGCTTGGAACAGGGTGGGAATGAGCAGTTCTTC. It specifies CASSLEQGGNEQFF.

The chain carries TRBV29-1 and TRBJ1-2; D remains unclear. Germline values: CDR1 SQVTM, CDR2 ANQGSEA. The CDR3 has 14 amino acids. Trimming pared 2 bases from V and 4 bases from J, leaving 14 bases between. CDR3 sequence reads: CSVETRGGSYGYTF. CDR3 coding DNA: TGCAGCGTTGAAACCCGGGGAGGTAGCTATGGCTACACCTTC.

The V and J genes are TRBV18 and TRBJ2-5; TRBD2 is a possible D gene (6 bases). Germline CDR1 KGHSH, CDR2 LQKENI. The CDR3 spans 16 residues. The germline V and J ends were trimmed by 4 bases and 3 bases, with 18 bases remaining between them. As DNA, the CDR3 is TGTGCCAGCTCACTCGATTGGGGGGACCCAGAAGAGACCCAGTACTTC. Protein sequence: CASSLDWGDPEETQYF.

This chain connects TRBV27 to TRBJ2-2; TRBD2 is a possible D gene (6 bases). Germline CDR1 and CDR2: MNHEY and SMNVEV (reference sequence). Between the trimmed V and J ends, which lost 3 bases and 2 bases, there was a span of 7 bases. The CDR3 is 14 residues long. CDR3 region: CASSLRGNTGELFF. The CDR3 DNA sequence: TGTGCCAGCAGTTTGCGGGGCAACACCGGGGAGCTGTTTTTT.

J is TRBJ2-4 and V is TRBV11-1; 10 nucleotides line up with TRBD1. The CDR3 runs to 16 residues. Trimming cost V 5 bases and J 6 bases; bases outside gene matches: 10. Germline CDR1 and CDR2: SGHAT and FQDESV (reference sequence). This chain's CDR3 is CASSTKDRDRGNIQYF. The CDR3 DNA reads TGTGCCAGCAGCACAAAAGACCGGGACAGGGGAAACATTCAGTACTTC.

V gene TRBV9 combines with J gene TRBJ1-2, with 7 bases fitting TRBD1. Germline lookup yields CDR1 SGDLS and CDR2 YYNGEE. The length of the CDR3 is 14 residues. V trimming: 4 bases; J trimming: 8 bases; junction bases outside the gene matches: 11. Written as DNA, the CDR3 is TGTGCCAGCAGCCTGACCGGGACAGAGGGCGGCTACACCTTC. Protein sequence: CASSLTGTEGGYTF.

The chain uses TRBV5-1 and TRBJ2-7; 8 nucleotides align to TRBD1. CDR1 is SGHRS and CDR2 is YFSETQ in the germline V gene. V trimming: 7 bases; J trimming: 1 base; junction bases outside the gene matches: 1. CDR3 length equals 12 residues. CDR3 nucleotides: TGCGCCAGCCGACAGGGGTCCTACGAGCAGTACTTC. Its translation: CASRQGSYEQYF. The full variable domain, in which reference TRBV5-1 and TRBJ2-7 provide the parts outside the CDR3, is KAGVTQTPRYLIKTRGQQVTLSCSPISGHRSVSWYQQTPGQGLQFLFEYFSETQRNKGNFPGRFSGRQFSNSRSEMNVSTLELGDSALYLCASRQGSYEQYFGPGTRLTVT.

The chain combines TRBV3-1 (or the pseudogene TRBV3-2) with TRBJ1-1; D is possibly TRBD1 (6 bases). Between the trimmed V and J ends, which lost 1 base and 1 base, there was a span of 13 bases. Germline assignment: CDR1 LGHDT and CDR2 YNNKEL (reference sequence). This CDR3 has 16 amino acids. The DNA of the CDR3 is TGTGCCAGCAGCCAAGTGGGCGGGGGCCCGAACACTGAAGCTTTCTTT. Amino acids: CASSQVGGGPNTEAFF.

This chain joins TRBV2 and TRBJ1-1; 9 bases line up with TRBD1. This CDR3 contains 14 residues. Unmatched junction bases numbered 10, after V lost 7 bases and J lost 7 bases. Germline-derived CDR1 and CDR2 are SNHLY and FYNNEI. The CDR3: CASTSGTGRVEAFF. The CDR3 nucleotides are TGTGCCAGCACTTCCGGGACAGGGAGGGTTGAAGCTTTCTTT.

The chain links TRBV5-6 to TRBJ1-6; 10 nucleotides match TRBD1. V was pared by 4 bases and J by 9 bases, with 4 bases of the junction left unmatched. Germline V gene data show CDR1 as SGHDT and CDR2 as YYEEEE. CDR3 length equals 14 residues. The CDR3 sequence is CASSIRDRGSPLHF. The CDR3, as DNA: TGTGCCAGCAGCATCCGGGACAGGGGTTCACCCCTCCACTTT. The full variable domain, in which reference TRBV5-6 and TRBJ1-6 provide the parts outside the CDR3, is DAGVTQSPTHLIKTRGQQVTLRCSPKSGHDTVSWYQQALGQGPQFIFQYYEEEERQRGNFPDRFSGHQFPNYSSELNVNALLLGDSALYLCASSIRDRGSPLHFGNGTRLTVT.

J is TRBJ2-5 and V is TRBV10-3, with 14 bases aligning to TRBD2. From germline, CDR1 is ENHRY and CDR2 SYGVKD. With V trimmed by 2 bases and J by 5 bases, 4 bases remained unmatched. This CDR3 has 16 amino acids. CDR3 sequence: CAISEGTSGGTETQYF. As DNA, the CDR3 is TGTGCCATCAGTGAGGGGACTAGCGGGGGCACGGAGACCCAGTACTTC.

The V call is TRBV19, the J call TRBJ1-2; 7 bases fit TRBD1. The CDR3 consists of 14 residues. CDR1 LNHDA and CDR2 SQIVND come from the germline V gene (reference sequence). V lost 6 bases to trimming and J lost 5 bases; unmatched junction nucleotides: 9. The CDR3 nucleotides read TGTGCCAGTAGATCGGGACAGAATAATTATGGCTACACCTTC. It yields the protein CASRSGQNNYGYTF.

This chain joins TRBV3-1 (or the pseudogene TRBV3-2) and TRBJ1-6; a weak D match, TRBD1 (5 bases). CDR3 size: 17 residues. Germline V CDR1 and CDR2: LGHDT, YNNKEL (reference sequence). The V and J ends lost 0 bases and 6 bases respectively, with 15 bases between them. The CDR3 spells CASSQEAPGFANSPLHF. CDR3 coding DNA: TGTGCCAGCAGCCAAGAGGCCCCAGGGTTTGCTAATTCACCCCTCCACTTT.

The V call is TRBV2, the J call TRBJ2-2; D remains ambiguous. This CDR3 spans 15 amino acids. V was pared by 4 bases and J by 1 base, with 10 bases between. Per germline, CDR1 SNHLY and CDR2 FYNNEI. CDR3 sequence (DNA): TGTGCCAGCAGTGTGTCCAAGAGGAACACCGGGGAGCTGTTTTTT. Translating gives CASSVSKRNTGELFF.

The J gene is TRBJ1-1, the V gene TRBV10-3; 12 bases are a match to TRBD1. The CDR3 loop spans 18 amino acids. With V trimmed by 6 bases and J by 3 bases, 14 bases remained unmatched. The germline V gene encodes CDR1 ENHRY and CDR2 SYGVKD. This chain's CDR3 is CAIRISPGQGASDTEAFF. The CDR3 coding sequence is TGTGCCATCAGGATTTCGCCGGGACAGGGGGCGAGCGACACTGAAGCTTTCTTT.

CDR3 DNA sequence: TGTGCCAGCAGATCGGACAGGGTGGCAGATACGCAGTATTTT. This encodes CASRSDRVADTQYF. V is TRBV14 and J is TRBJ2-3, with 8 nucleotides matching TRBD1. V trimming: 6 bases; J trimming: 4 bases; junction bases outside the gene matches: 6. The CDR3 covers 14 residues. Germline CDR1 is SGHDN and CDR2 is FVKESK.

The chain combines TRBV19 with TRBJ2-7; a weak D match, TRBD1 (5 bases). The CDR3 covers 15 residues. With 1 base removed from V and 2 bases from J, the gap between germline ends came to 12 bases. Germline lookup yields CDR1 LNHDA and CDR2 SQIVND (reference sequence). CDR3 amino acids: CASSIAWQGTYEQYF. The CDR3 DNA reads as TGTGCCAGTAGTATAGCTTGGCAGGGCACCTACGAGCAGTACTTC.

This chain links TRBV18 with TRBJ2-7; D might be TRBD1 (5 bases). Per germline, CDR1 KGHSH and CDR2 LQKENI. The germline V and J ends were trimmed by 2 bases and 6 bases, with 14 bases remaining between them. CDR3 length equals 14 residues. The chain's CDR3 is CASSPLGDRGEQYF. CDR3 bases: TGTGCCAGCTCACCATTAGGGGATAGAGGCGAGCAGTACTTC.

The V call is TRBV19, the J call TRBJ1-1; possibly TRBD1 for D (6 bases). The CDR3 consists of 15 residues. Between the trimmed V and J ends, which lost 7 bases and 1 base, there was a span of 16 bases. Germline CDR1 LNHDA, CDR2 SQIVND (reference sequence). CDR3 amino acids: CASTLADRPNTEAFF. The DNA for the CDR3 is TGTGCCAGTACCCTAGCCGACAGGCCGAACACTGAAGCTTTCTTT.

This chain links TRBV5-1 with TRBJ1-5, with 8 bases aligning to TRBD1. The CDR3 spans 15 residues. J lost 3 bases, V lost 4 bases, and 6 bases had no gene match. Germline CDR1 reads SGHRS; CDR2 reads YFSETQ. CDR3 sequence (DNA): TGCGCCAGCAGCCCCATGACAGGGGACAATCAGCCCCAGCATTTT. Protein product: CASSPMTGDNQPQHF.

The genes are TRBV18 and TRBJ2-3; D perhaps matches TRBD2 (6 bases). Germline CDR1 reads KGHSH; CDR2 reads LQKENI. Deletions cut 2 bases from V and 1 base from J, with 10 bases between. This CDR3 has 15 residues. The CDR3 reads CASSPYSGGTDTQYF. CDR3 nucleotides: TGTGCCAGCTCACCATACTCGGGAGGCACAGATACGCAGTATTTT.

This clone has just one count. The rearrangement joins TRBV19 to TRBJ2-5; possibly TRBD1 for D (5 bases). The CDR3 extends over 14 amino acids. CDR1 and CDR2 (germline): LNHDA, SQIVND (reference sequence). Trimming stripped 3 bases from V and 3 bases from J, with 11 bases between. DNA of the CDR3: TGTGCCAGTAGTATTAGCAGGGTAGAAGAGACCCAGTACTTC. Encoded protein: CASSISRVEETQYF.

The V gene is TRBV7-8, the J gene TRBJ2-5, with 9 bases matching TRBD2. The ends lost 1 base at V and 5 bases at J; junction bases unmatched: 8. Germline CDR1 reads SGHVS; CDR2 reads FQNEAQ. This CDR3 is 16 amino acids long. CDR3 amino acids: CASSLGGGGALETQYF. CDR3 in DNA: TGTGCCAGCAGCTTAGGAGGCGGGGGGGCTCTTGAGACCCAGTACTTC.

The chain links TRBV18 to TRBJ1-6; D may be TRBD1 (5 bases). The ends were cut back, 3 bases at V and 9 bases at J, with 15 bases in the middle. The germline V gene encodes CDR1 KGHSH and CDR2 LQKENI. This CDR3 is 15 amino acids long. Written as DNA, the CDR3 is TGTGCCAGCTCACCTTCGGGGGTATCCGGTTCACCCCTCCACTTT. Its protein product is CASSPSGVSGSPLHF.